This T cell receptor beta chain was observed in a study of blood T cell repertoires in COVID-19. After removal of 4 bases from V and 2 bases from J, the junction contained 4 bases not matched to a gene. The CDR3 runs to 15 residues. Germline CDR1 reads SGHRS; CDR2 reads YFSETQ. Here immunoSEQ multiplex PCR was the method, and the copy in TCRdb shows in-frame clones only, minus some. The sample yields 220,000 or so clones, around 83% seen once. This receptor was taken from a middle-aged woman who had recovered from COVID-19. The gene calls are TRBV5-1 and TRBJ2-3, with TRBD2 matching over 10 bases. The sequenced sample was PBMCs or T cells enriched from blood (not recorded which). CDR3 bases: TGCGCCAGCAGCACGGGACTAGCGATCACAGATACGCAGTATTTT. Translated: CASSTGLAITDTQYF.